Below, 9 T cell receptor beta chains from the same sample are listed, as sequenced in a study of T cells of healthy individuals. From the 5' RACE reads, TCRdb called clonotypes with MiXCR, one entry per CDR3 protein. The sample contains over 40,000 distinct CDR3 sequences, approximately 4.9% of which appear only once. Receptors were obtained from a human donor in good health.

CDR3 region: CASSVRTSGYEQYF. CDR3 DNA sequence: TGTGCCAGCAGCGTCAGGACTAGCGGATACGAGCAGTACTTC. J is TRBJ2-7 and V is TRBV11-1, with 10 bases lining up with TRBD2. With 5 bases clipped from V and 4 bases from J, the junction kept 5 bases outside the gene matches. The CDR3 totals 14 residues. In germline, CDR1 is SGHAT, CDR2 FQDESV (reference sequence).

This clonotype appeared many times. J is TRBJ2-7 and V is TRBV12-3 or TRBV12-4; TRBD2 aligns across 8 bases. With 4 bases clipped from V and 3 bases from J, the junction kept 5 bases outside the gene matches. The CDR3 spans 14 residues. CDR3 DNA sequence: TGTGCCAGCAGTTGGGGGGGGACTAGCTACGAGCAGTACTTC. It specifies CASSWGGTSYEQYF.

A single count supports this clonotype. The V gene is TRBV27, the J gene TRBJ2-3; no definite D call. CDR1 is MNHEY, CDR2 SMNVEV, per germline (reference sequence). The CDR3 is 16 residues long. Trimming took 6 bases from V and 2 from J, leaving 18 bases between them. The CDR3: CASRTGSWSYTDTQYF. CDR3 bases: TGTGCCAGCAGGACTGGTTCTTGGTCCTACACAGATACGCAGTATTTT.

V usage is TRBV19 and J usage is TRBJ1-5, with D perhaps TRBD1 (5 bases). Trimming removed 5 bases at V and 0 bases at J, with 14 bases between. Germline lookup yields CDR1 LNHDA and CDR2 SQIVND (reference sequence). There are 16 residues in the CDR3. CDR3 coding DNA: TGTGCCAGTAGTTTCGCCGGGACTGATAGCAATCAGCCCCAGCATTTT. Protein: CASSFAGTDSNQPQHF.

This clonotype occurred many times. The rearrangement uses TRBV5-1 and TRBJ1-2, with 7 bases fitting TRBD1. The J segment lost 3 bases and the V segment lost 3 bases, leaving 2 bases of the junction unmatched. The CDR3 extends over 13 amino acids. The germline CDR1 and CDR2 sequences are SGHRS and YFSETQ. CDR3 amino acids: CASSYQGDYGYTF. Written as DNA, the CDR3 is TGCGCCAGCAGCTACCAGGGGGACTATGGCTACACCTTC.

This clonotype has at least ten counts. This chain connects TRBV18 to TRBJ1-1; TRBD1 is a possible D gene (5 bases). The CDR3 is 15 residues long. Trimming removed 4 bases at V and 3 bases at J, with 15 bases between. The V gene's germline CDR1 is KGHSH and CDR2 LQKENI. CDR3 nucleotide sequence: TGTGCCAGCTCACTTCAGAGGGGCACCGACACTGAAGCTTTCTTT. Translated, it gives CASSLQRGTDTEAFF.

This clonotype was seen only a few times. This chain uses TRBV12-3 or TRBV12-4 with TRBJ1-1; D not certain. This CDR3 is built from 11 residues. V dropped 6 bases and J dropped 9 bases, with 11 bases sitting between them. CDR3 region: CASRVGIQAFF. CDR3 DNA: TGTGCCAGCAGAGTCGGGATACAAGCTTTCTTT.

This clonotype occurred many times. The V gene is TRBV7-2, the J gene TRBJ2-1, with D perhaps TRBD2 (5 bases). Germline-derived CDR1 and CDR2 are SGHTA and FQGNSA. This CDR3 has 17 amino acids. With 1 base removed from V and 1 base from J, the gap between germline ends came to 14 bases. CDR3 DNA: TGTGCCAGCAGCTTAGAACGGCTCCGAGGGTCCTACAATGAGCAGTTCTTC. Protein product: CASSLERLRGSYNEQFF.

Many counts were recorded for this clonotype. The chain links TRBV20-1 to TRBJ2-1; D gene uncertain. V gave up 1 base and J gave up 0 bases, with 13 bases separating them. In germline, CDR1 is DFQATT, CDR2 SNEGSKA (reference sequence). The CDR3 is made up of 16 amino acids. CDR3 protein: CSARVGRSSSYNEQFF. Here the CDR3 DNA reads TGCAGTGCTAGAGTTGGGCGGAGCAGCTCCTACAATGAGCAGTTCTTC.